This T cell receptor (beta chain) was captured by sequencing in a study of regulatory T cells in long-lasting Graves disease. The study, taken as a whole, reports: Patients with persistent disease showed a bias toward TRBV28, TRBJ1-2 and TRBJ2-5. Among the persistent patients, fewer than 3,500 public clonotypes were shared, more than the approximately 1,000 shared among new patients. Not thyroid tissue but only peripheral blood was studied.

Through Arm-PCR of CDR3 regions and iRepertoire HTBI primers, TCR beta libraries were built. TCRdb redid the calling of the multiplex PCR reads with MiXCR, one entry per CDR3 protein. This sample has 400,000 to 500,000 distinct CDR3 sequences, with 14% found just once. This clonotype was counted ten times or more. Its antigen is unidentified. Time point indicated: newly diagnosed GD, antithyroid drugs for less than 3 months. After RNA was extracted from PBMCs, the TCR library was made from it. The trim removed 5 bases at V and 7 bases at J, leaving 10 bases unmatched. The germline CDR1 and CDR2 sequences are DFQATT and SNEGSKA (reference sequence). There are 14 residues in the CDR3. The sample also formed part of further work on T cells in Graves' hyperthyroidism and ophthalmopathy. Per that study: Most expanded thyroid clonotypes above 0.001 also appeared in blood.

The source of this sequence is a woman aged 45-65 years with Graves disease. Sequencing used peripheral blood mononuclear cells (PBMCs), obtained at new diagnosis, from a patient treated with antithyroid drugs. This chain uses TRBV20-1 with TRBJ2-1, with 8 bases that match TRBD2. The CDR3 region has the DNA TGCAGTGCTTCTCCCGGGGGGGTCATGAATGAGCAGTTCTTC. Translation: CSASPGGVMNEQFF.